The following is a T cell receptor (beta chain) sequence with its context. The data were obtained in a study of blood T cell repertoires in COVID-19. TCRdb keeps only in-frame clones here, not all; method: immunoSEQ multiplex PCR. Of tens of thousands of clones detected, approximately 90% appear once; the ten largest clones hold more than 9.5%. Germline lookup yields CDR1 SNHLY and CDR2 FYNNEI. The CDR3 has 15 residues. The ends lost 6 bases at V and 5 bases at J; junction bases unmatched: 10. The receptor was isolated from a human donor in a cohort sampled during active COVID-19. The chain combines TRBV2 with TRBJ1-2; 9 positions match TRBD1. The sample taken for sequencing was peripheral blood. CDR3 protein: CASRTDRGAGYGYTF. CDR3 bases: TGTGCCAGCAGGACGGACAGGGGTGCAGGGTATGGCTACACCTTC.